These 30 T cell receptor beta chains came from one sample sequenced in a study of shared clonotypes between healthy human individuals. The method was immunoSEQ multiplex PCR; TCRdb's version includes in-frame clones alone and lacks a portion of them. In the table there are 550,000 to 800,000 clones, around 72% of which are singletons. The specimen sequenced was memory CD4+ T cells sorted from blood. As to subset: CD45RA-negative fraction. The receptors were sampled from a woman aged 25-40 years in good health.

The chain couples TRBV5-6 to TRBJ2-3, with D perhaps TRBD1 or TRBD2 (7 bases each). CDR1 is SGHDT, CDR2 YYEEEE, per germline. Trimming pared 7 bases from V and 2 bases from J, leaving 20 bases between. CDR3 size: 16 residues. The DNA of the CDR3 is TGTGCCAGCTCCTCGGGGGCAGGGGGGGCCACAGATACGCAGTATTTT. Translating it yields CASSSGAGGATDTQYF. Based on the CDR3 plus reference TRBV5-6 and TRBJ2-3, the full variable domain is DAGVTQSPTHLIKTRGQQVTLRCSPKSGHDTVSWYQQALGQGPQFIFQYYEEEERQRGNFPDRFSGHQFPNYSSELNVNALLLGDSALYLCASSSGAGGATDTQYFGPGTRLTVL.

CDR3 region: CASSEAYRTSGHNEQFF. DNA of the CDR3: TGCGCCAGCAGCGAGGCGTATCGGACTAGCGGCCACAATGAGCAGTTCTTC. The chain combines TRBV10-1 with TRBJ2-1; TRBD2 aligns across 10 bases. Per the germline V gene, CDR1 is WNHNN and CDR2 is SYGVQD (reference sequence). The junction had 13 bases not matched to a gene; V was cut back by 6 bases and J by 5 bases. CDR3 length equals 17 residues.

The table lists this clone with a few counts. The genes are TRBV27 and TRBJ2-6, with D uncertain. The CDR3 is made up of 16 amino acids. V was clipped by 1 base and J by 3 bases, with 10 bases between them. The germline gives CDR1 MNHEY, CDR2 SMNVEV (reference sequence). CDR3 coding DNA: TGTGCCAGCAGTTTATTATCGGGCGTTGGGGCCAACGTCCTGACTTTC. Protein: CASSLLSGVGANVLTF.

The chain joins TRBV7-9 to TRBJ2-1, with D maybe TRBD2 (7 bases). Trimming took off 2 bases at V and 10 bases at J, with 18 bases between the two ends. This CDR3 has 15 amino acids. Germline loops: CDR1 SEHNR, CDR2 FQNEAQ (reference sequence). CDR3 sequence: CASSLLRGDTREQFF. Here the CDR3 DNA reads TGTGCCAGCAGCTTACTCCGGGGGGACACGAGGGAGCAGTTCTTC.

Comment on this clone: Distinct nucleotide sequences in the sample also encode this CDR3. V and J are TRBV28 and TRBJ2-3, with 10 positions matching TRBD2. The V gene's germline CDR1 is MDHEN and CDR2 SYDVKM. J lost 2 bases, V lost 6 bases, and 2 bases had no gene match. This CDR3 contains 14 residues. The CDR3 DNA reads TGTGCCAGCAGCCTAGCGGGAGTCACAGATACGCAGTATTTT. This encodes CASSLAGVTDTQYF.

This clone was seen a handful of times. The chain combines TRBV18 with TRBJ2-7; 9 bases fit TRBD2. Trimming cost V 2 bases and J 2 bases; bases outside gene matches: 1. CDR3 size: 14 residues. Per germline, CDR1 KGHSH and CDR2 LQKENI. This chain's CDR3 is CASSPIAGAYEQYF. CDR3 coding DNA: TGTGCCAGCTCACCAATAGCGGGGGCCTACGAGCAGTACTTC.

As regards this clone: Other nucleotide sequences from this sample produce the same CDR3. The CDR3: CASSIAAYSNQPQHF. CDR3 bases: TGTGCCAGTAGTATAGCTGCTTATAGCAATCAGCCCCAGCATTTT. This chain connects TRBV19 to TRBJ1-5; D is unclear. V was cut by 1 base and J by 0 bases, with 7 bases left in between. In germline, CDR1 is LNHDA, CDR2 SQIVND (reference sequence). The CDR3 length is 15 residues.

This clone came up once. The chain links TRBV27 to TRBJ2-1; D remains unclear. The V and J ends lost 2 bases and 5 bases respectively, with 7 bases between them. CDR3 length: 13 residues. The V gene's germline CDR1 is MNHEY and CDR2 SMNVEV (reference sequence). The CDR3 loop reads CASSLRPNNEQFF. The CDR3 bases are TGTGCCAGCAGTTTAAGGCCTAACAATGAGCAGTTCTTC.

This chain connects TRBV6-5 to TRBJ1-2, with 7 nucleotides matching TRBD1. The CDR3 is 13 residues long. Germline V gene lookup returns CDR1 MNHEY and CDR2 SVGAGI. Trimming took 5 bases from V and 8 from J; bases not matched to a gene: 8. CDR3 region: CASSDRQGRGYTF. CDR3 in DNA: TGTGCCAGCAGTGATAGACAGGGACGGGGCTACACCTTC.

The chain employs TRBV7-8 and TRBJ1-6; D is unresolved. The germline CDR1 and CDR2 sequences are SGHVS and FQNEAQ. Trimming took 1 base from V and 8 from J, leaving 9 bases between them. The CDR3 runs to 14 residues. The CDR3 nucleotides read TGTGCCAGCAGCTTAGAAGAGCTAGATTCACCCCTCCACTTT. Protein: CASSLEELDSPLHF.

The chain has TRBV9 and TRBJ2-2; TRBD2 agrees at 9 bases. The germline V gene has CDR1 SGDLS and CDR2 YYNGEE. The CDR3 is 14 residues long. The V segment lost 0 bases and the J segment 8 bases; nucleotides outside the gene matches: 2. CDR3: CASSVASGTGELFF. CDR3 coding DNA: TGTGCCAGCAGCGTAGCTAGCGGGACGGGGGAGCTGTTTTTT.

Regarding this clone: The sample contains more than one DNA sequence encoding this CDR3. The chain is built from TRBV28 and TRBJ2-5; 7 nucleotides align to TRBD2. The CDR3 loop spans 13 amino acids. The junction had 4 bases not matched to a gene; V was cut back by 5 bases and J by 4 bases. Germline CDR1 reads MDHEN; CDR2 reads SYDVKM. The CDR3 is CASSPSGTETQYF. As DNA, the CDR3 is TGTGCCAGCAGTCCGAGCGGGACAGAGACCCAGTACTTC.

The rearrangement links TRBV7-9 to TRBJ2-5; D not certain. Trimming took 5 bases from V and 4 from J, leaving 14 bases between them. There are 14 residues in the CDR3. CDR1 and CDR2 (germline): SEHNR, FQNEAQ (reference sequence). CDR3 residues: CASSLYSRPETQYF. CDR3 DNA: TGTGCCAGCAGCCTATACAGTAGGCCAGAGACCCAGTACTTC. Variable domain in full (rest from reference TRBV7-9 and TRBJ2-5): DTGVSQNPRHKITKRGQNVTFRCDPISEHNRLYWYRQTLGQGPEFLTYFQNEAQLEKSRLLSDRFSAERPKGSFSTLEIQRTEQGDSAMYLCASSLYSRPETQYFGPGTRLLVL.

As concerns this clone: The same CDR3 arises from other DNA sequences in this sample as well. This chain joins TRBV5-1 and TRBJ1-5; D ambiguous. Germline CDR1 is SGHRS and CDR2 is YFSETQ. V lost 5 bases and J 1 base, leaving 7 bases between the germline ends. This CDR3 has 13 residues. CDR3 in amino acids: CASSLGSNQPQHF. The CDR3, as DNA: TGCGCCAGCAGTCTCGGCAGCAATCAGCCCCAGCATTTT. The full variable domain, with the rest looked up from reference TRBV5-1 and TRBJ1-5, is KAGVTQTPRYLIKTRGQQVTLSCSPISGHRSVSWYQQTPGQGLQFLFEYFSETQRNKGNFPGRFSGRQFSNSRSEMNVSTLELGDSALYLCASSLGSNQPQHFGDGTRLSIL.

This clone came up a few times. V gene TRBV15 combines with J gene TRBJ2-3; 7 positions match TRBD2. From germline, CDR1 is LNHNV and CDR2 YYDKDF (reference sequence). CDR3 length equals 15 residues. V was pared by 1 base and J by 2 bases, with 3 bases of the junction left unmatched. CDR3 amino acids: CATSRGLANTDTQYF. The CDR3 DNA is TGTGCCACCAGCAGAGGACTAGCCAACACAGATACGCAGTATTTT.

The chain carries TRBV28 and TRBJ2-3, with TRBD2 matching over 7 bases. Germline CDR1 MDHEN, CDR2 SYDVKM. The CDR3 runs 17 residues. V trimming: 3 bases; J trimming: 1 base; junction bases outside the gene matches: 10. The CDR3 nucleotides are TGTGCCAGCAGTTTTGGCCCGGCGGGAGCCGGCACAGATACGCAGTATTTT. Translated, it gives CASSFGPAGAGTDTQYF.

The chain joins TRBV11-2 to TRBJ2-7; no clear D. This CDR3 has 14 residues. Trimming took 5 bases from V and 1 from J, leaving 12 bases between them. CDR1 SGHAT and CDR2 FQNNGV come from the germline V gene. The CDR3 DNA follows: TGTGCCAGCAGCCTCTCAGCGTGGTCCTACGAGCAGTACTTC. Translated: CASSLSAWSYEQYF.

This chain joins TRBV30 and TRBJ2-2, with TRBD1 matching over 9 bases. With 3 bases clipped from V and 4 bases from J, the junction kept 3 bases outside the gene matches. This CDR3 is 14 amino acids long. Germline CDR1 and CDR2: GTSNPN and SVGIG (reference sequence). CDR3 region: CAWRVTGGTGELFF. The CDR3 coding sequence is TGTGCCTGGAGAGTGACAGGGGGCACCGGGGAGCTGTTTTTT.

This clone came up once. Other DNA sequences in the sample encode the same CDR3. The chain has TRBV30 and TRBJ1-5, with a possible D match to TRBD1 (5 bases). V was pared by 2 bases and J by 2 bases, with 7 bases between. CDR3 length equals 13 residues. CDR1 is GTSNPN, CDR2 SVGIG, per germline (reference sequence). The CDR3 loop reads CAWSPGGNQPQHF. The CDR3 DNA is TGTGCCTGGAGTCCGGGGGGCAATCAGCCCCAGCATTTT.

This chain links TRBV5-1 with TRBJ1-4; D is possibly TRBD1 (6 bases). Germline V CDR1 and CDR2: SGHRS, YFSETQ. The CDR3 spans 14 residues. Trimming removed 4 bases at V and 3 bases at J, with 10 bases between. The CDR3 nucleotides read TGCGCCAGCAGCCGCGGACAGTCTAATGAAAAACTGTTTTTT. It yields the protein CASSRGQSNEKLFF.

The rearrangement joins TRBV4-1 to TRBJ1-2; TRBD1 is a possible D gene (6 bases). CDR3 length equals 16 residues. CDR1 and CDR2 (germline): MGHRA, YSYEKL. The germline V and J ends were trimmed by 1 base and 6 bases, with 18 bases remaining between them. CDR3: CASSQGVGGGENGYTF. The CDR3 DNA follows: TGCGCCAGCAGCCAAGGGGTAGGGGGGGGAGAGAATGGCTACACCTTC.

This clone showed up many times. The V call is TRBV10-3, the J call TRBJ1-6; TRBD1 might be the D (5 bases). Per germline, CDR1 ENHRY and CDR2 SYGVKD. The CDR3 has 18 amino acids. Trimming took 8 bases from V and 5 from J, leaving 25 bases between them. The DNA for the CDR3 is TGTGCCATCGCCAATCCCGGGACCGCCTCGATACATAATTCACCCCTCCACTTT. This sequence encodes CAIANPGTASIHNSPLHF.

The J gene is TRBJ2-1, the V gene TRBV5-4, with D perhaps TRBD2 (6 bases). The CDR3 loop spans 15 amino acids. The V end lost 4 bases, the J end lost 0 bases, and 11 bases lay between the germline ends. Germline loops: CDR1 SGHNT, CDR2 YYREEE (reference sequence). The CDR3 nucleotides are TGTGCCAGCAGCCGGGACTCCAACTCCTACAATGAGCAGTTCTTC. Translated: CASSRDSNSYNEQFF.

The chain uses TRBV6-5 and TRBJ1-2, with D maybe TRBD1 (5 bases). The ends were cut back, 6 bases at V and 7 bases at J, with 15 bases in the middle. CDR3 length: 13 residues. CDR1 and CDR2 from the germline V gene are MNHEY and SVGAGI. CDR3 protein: CASSQQTGAGYTF. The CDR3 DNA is TGTGCCAGCAGCCAACAGACCGGGGCTGGCTACACCTTC.

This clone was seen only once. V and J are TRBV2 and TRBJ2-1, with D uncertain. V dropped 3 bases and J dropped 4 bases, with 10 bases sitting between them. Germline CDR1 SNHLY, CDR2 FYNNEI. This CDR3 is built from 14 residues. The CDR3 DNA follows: TGTGCCAGCAGTGATAATCAGGTGTACAATGAGCAGTTCTTC. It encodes CASSDNQVYNEQFF.

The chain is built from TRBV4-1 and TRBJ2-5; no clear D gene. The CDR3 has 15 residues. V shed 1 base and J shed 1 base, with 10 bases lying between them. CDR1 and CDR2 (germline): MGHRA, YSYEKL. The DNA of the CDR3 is TGCGCCAGCAGCCAAGGAAGGATCCTCCAAGAGACCCAGTACTTC. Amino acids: CASSQGRILQETQYF.

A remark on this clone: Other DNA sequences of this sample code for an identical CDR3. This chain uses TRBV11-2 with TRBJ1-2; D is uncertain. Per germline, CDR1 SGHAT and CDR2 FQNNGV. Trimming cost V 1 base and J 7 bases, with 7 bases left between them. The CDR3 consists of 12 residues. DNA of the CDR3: TGTGCCAGCAGCTTAGGGGGATTTGGCTACACCTTC. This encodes CASSLGGFGYTF.

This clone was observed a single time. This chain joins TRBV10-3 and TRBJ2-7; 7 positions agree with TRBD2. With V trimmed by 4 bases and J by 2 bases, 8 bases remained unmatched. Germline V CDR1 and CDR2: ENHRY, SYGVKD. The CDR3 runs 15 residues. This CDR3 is CAISGTAGSAYEQYF. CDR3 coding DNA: TGTGCCATCAGTGGTACAGCGGGGTCAGCCTACGAGCAGTACTTC.

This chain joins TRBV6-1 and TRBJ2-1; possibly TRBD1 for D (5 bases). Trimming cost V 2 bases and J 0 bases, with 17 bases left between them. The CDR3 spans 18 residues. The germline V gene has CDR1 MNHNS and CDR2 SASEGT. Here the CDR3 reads CASSESIGWGSSYNEQFF. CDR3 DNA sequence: TGTGCCAGCAGTGAATCTATAGGGTGGGGCAGCTCCTACAATGAGCAGTTCTTC.

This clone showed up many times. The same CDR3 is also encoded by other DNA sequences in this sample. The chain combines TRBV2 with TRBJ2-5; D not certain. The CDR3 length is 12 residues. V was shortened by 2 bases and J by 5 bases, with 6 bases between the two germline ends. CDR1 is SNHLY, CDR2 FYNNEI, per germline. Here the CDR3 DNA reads TGTGCCAGCAGTGAAAGGCGGGAGACCCAGTACTTC. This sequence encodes CASSERRETQYF.